These 21 T cell receptor beta chains came from one sample sequenced in a study of T cell clonality in common variable immunodeficiency. Regarding the study as a whole: Fewer deletions and N-nucleotide insertions were reportedly seen in common variable immunodeficiency TCR beta sequences.

Antigen specificity for these receptors is unknown. Only in-frame clones appear in the TCRdb table, and some are missing; sequencing was by immunoSEQ multiplex PCR. There are 30,000 to 40,000 clones in the sample, none observed a single time. The sequencing sample was made of peripheral blood mononuclear cells. Receptors were obtained from a human donor with common variable immunodeficiency.

The sample holds many counts of this clone. The read stops 3 residues short of the end of the CDR3; the missing end is completed from the germline J gene. The rearrangement links TRBV5-1 to TRBJ1-2, with D possibly TRBD1 on 6 matching bases. The V and J ends lost 2 bases and 6 bases respectively, with 14 bases between them. The CDR3 contains 14 residues. Germline V gene lookup returns CDR1 SGHRS and CDR2 YFSETQ. Here the CDR3 reads CASSFMDSQNGYTF. The covered CDR3 bases are TGCGCCAGCAGCTTTATGGACAGCCAGAATGGC.

This clone was seen many times. Read sequence stops 3 residues before the CDR3 end, and the germline J gene provides the missing end. The J gene is TRBJ1-5, the V gene TRBV6-1; D possibly corresponds to TRBD1 (5 bases). V dropped 0 bases and J dropped 0 bases, with 9 bases sitting between them. CDR3 length: 16 residues. In germline, CDR1 is MNHNS, CDR2 SASEGT. This chain's CDR3 is CASSEAGAYSNQPQHF. The sequenced CDR3 bases are TGTGCCAGCAGTGAAGCAGGGGCGTATAGCAATCAGCCC.

This clone was found many times. The read ends 3 residues before the CDR3 terminus; that terminus is restored from the germline J gene. The chain combines TRBV6-1 with TRBJ2-1; a weak D match, TRBD2 (6 bases). The CDR3 length is 14 residues. The germline gives CDR1 MNHNS, CDR2 SASEGT. Trimming took off 4 bases at V and 7 bases at J, with 14 bases between the two ends. The DNA read from the CDR3 is TGTGCCAGCAGTGCCAGACTAGATTCGAATGAG. The encoded protein is CASSARLDSNE. The entire CDR3 protein is CASSARLDSNEQFF.

With regard to this clone: The read comes to an end 3 residues before the CDR3 does, leaving the germline J gene to fill in the end. The rearrangement links TRBV6-1 to TRBJ1-2; D remains ambiguous. V lost 4 bases and J 5 bases, leaving 11 bases between the germline ends. The length of the CDR3 is 13 residues. Germline CDR1 reads MNHNS; CDR2 reads SASEGT. The chain's CDR3 is CASSVDVGYGYTF. CDR3 bases read: TGTGCCAGCAGTGTTGACGTAGGGTATGGC.

At least ten counts were recorded for this clone. Coverage ceases 3 residues before the CDR3 finishes, and the germline J gene fills in the end. The chain joins TRBV14 to TRBJ2-3; 11 bases align to TRBD2. Germline CDR1 reads SGHDN; CDR2 reads FVKESK. There are 17 residues in the CDR3. The CDR3: CASSPLLGLAGHKTQYF. The covered CDR3 bases are TGTGCCAGCAGCCCCCTCCTCGGACTAGCGGGCCACAAGACG.

With regard to this clone: The read gets to within 3 residues of the CDR3 end, and the germline J gene fills in the rest. V gene TRBV19 combines with J gene TRBJ2-1; perhaps TRBD1 as D (5 bases). V shed 3 bases and J shed 7 bases, with 7 bases lying between them. The germline V gene has CDR1 LNHDA and CDR2 SQIVND (reference sequence). The CDR3 totals 12 residues. The sequenced part of the CDR3 DNA is TGTGCCAGTAGTATCAGGGAAAATGAG. Its protein is CASSIRENE. The full CDR3 is CASSIRENEQFF.

Turning to this clone: The read ends 3 residues early relative to the CDR3; the germline J gene fills the gap. The gene calls are TRBV11-1 and TRBJ2-1; possible D gene TRBD2, 6 bases. There are 15 residues in the CDR3. Germline V gene sequence: CDR1 SGHAT, CDR2 FQDESV (reference sequence). Between the trimmed V and J ends, which lost 0 bases and 6 bases, there was a span of 12 bases. Incomplete CDR3 DNA: TGTGCCAGCAGCTTAGCGGGGGGAGTTTTCAATGAG. Translation: CASSLAGGVFNE. In full, the CDR3 is CASSLAGGVFNEQFF.

This clone was seen many times. The read falls 3 residues short of the CDR3 end, and the missing part is taken from the germline J gene. J is TRBJ2-1 and V is TRBV7-9; D is unresolved. V was clipped by 2 bases and J by 3 bases, with 5 bases between them. The germline CDR1 and CDR2 sequences are SEHNR and FQNEAQ (reference sequence). This CDR3 contains 13 residues. The CDR3 bases that were read are TGTGCCAGCAGCTTAACCGGCTACAATGAG. Protein product: CASSLTGYNE. In full, the CDR3 is CASSLTGYNEQFF. Based on the CDR3 plus reference TRBV7-9 and TRBJ2-1, the full variable domain is DTGVSQNPRHKITKRGQNVTFRCDPISEHNRLYWYRQTLGQGPEFLTYFQNEAQLEKSRLLSDRFSAERPKGSFSTLEIQRTEQGDSAMYLCASSLTGYNEQFFGPGTRLTVL.

With respect to this clone: The DNA ends 3 residues before the CDR3 does, and the rest of the CDR3 is filled in from the germline J gene. This chain joins TRBV7-9 and TRBJ1-2, with a tentative D call TRBD1 (5 bases). Between the trimmed V and J ends, which lost 3 bases and 0 bases, there was a span of 8 bases. CDR1 is SEHNR, CDR2 FQNEAQ, per germline (reference sequence). The CDR3 has 14 residues. CDR3 DNA (partial): TGTGCCAGCAGCTTTCAGGGTTCTAACTATGGC. Translation gives CASSFQGSNYG. The whole CDR3 protein is CASSFQGSNYGYTF.

This clone was counted between two and nine times. Read coverage stops 3 residues before the CDR3 terminus; the germline J gene supplies the remainder. The chain uses TRBV2 and TRBJ2-3; 7 positions match TRBD1. The CDR3 covers 15 residues. CDR1 and CDR2 from the germline V gene are SNHLY and FYNNEI. J gave up 6 bases and V 4 bases, and 10 bases lay outside the gene matches. The CDR3 loop is CASSVRGQGQDTQYF. The CDR3 bases that were read are TGTGCCAGCAGTGTGAGGGGGCAGGGTCAGGATACG.

This clone showed up many times. From the germline J gene comes the end of the CDR3, since the read stops 3 residues before it. The chain couples TRBV30 to TRBJ2-5; D remains unclear. The CDR3 is made up of 11 amino acids. Germline V gene lookup returns CDR1 GTSNPN and CDR2 SVGIG (reference sequence). Trimming left V 2 bases short and J 7 bases short, with 8 bases between. The part of the CDR3 DNA that was read is TGTGCCTGGAGTCTGCAGCGGACC. It codes for CAWSLQRT. The entire CDR3 sequence reads CAWSLQRTQYF.

This clone was seen at least ten times. The read gets to within 3 residues of the CDR3 end, and the germline J gene fills in the rest. This chain connects TRBV12-3 or TRBV12-4 to TRBJ2-2; 9 nucleotides match TRBD1. V was pared by 6 bases and J by 0 bases, with 8 bases of the junction left unmatched. This CDR3 is built from 17 residues. The sequenced CDR3 bases are TGTGCCAGCAGGCCGGACAGGGGCCGAGCGAACACCGGGGAG. Translating gives CASRPDRGRANTGE. Given in full, the CDR3 is CASRPDRGRANTGELFF.

Points on this clone: The read is 3 residues too short to cover the CDR3 end, so that end is filled in from the germline J gene. J is TRBJ1-1 and V is TRBV19; D remains ambiguous. V lost 3 bases, J lost 5 bases, and 10 bases lay in between. Germline CDR1 LNHDA, CDR2 SQIVND (reference sequence). The length of the CDR3 is 13 residues. The CDR3 region is CASSISARTEAFF. The CDR3 DNA, read in part, is TGTGCCAGTAGTATCTCCGCCCGGACTGAA. Filled out from reference TRBV19 and TRBJ1-1, the complete variable domain reads DGGITQSPKYLFRKEGQNVTLSCEQNLNHDAMYWYRQDPGQGLRLIYYSQIVNDFQKGDIAEGYSVSREKKESFPLTVTSAQKNPTAFYLCASSISARTEAFFGQGTRLTVV.

This clone was counted ten times or more. Coverage ceases 3 residues before the CDR3 finishes, and the germline J gene fills in the end. J is TRBJ2-1 and V is TRBV12-3 or TRBV12-4; 14 bases align to TRBD2. The length of the CDR3 is 15 residues. The J segment lost 6 bases and the V segment lost 5 bases, leaving 3 bases of the junction unmatched. Here the CDR3 reads CASSATSGGGNEQFF. Incomplete CDR3 DNA: TGTGCCAGCAGTGCGACTAGCGGGGGGGGCAATGAG.

A word on this clone: The read terminates 3 residues ahead of where the CDR3 ends, so the germline J gene completes it. J is TRBJ1-1 and V is TRBV7-2; 8 nucleotides line up with TRBD1. The V and J ends lost 4 bases and 3 bases, in that order; junction bases with no gene match: 4. This CDR3 contains 14 residues. Germline CDR1 reads SGHTA; CDR2 reads FQGNSA. CDR3 residues: CASSSQGAYTEAFF. The CDR3 DNA, read in part, is TGTGCCAGCAGCTCCCAGGGGGCGTACACTGAA.

This clone was seen repeatedly, ten times or more. The read is 3 residues too short to cover the CDR3 end, so that end is filled in from the germline J gene. This rearrangement joins TRBV6-2 or TRBV6-3 to TRBJ1-2, with TRBD1 matching over 10 bases. Germline V gene data show CDR1 as MNHEY and CDR2 as SVGEGT. The CDR3 has 15 residues. The V segment lost 6 bases and the J segment 3 bases; nucleotides outside the gene matches: 7. The chain's CDR3 is CASSSPGTGDYGYTF. The sequenced part of the CDR3 DNA is TGTGCCAGCAGCTCCCCCGGGACAGGGGACTATGGC.

This clone has at least ten counts. The read finishes 3 residues shy of the CDR3 end, and the germline J gene is used to complete it. The chain is built from TRBV20-1 and TRBJ2-1; 11 nucleotides agree with TRBD2. Germline V gene data show CDR1 as DFQATT and CDR2 as SNEGSKA (reference sequence). With 2 bases clipped from V and 0 bases from J, the junction kept 6 bases outside the gene matches. The CDR3 length is 17 residues. CDR3 DNA, as far as it was read: TGCAGTGCTAGACTAGCGGGGGGACTAAGCTCCTACAATGAG. It is translated as CSARLAGGLSSYNE. The whole CDR3 protein reads CSARLAGGLSSYNEQFF.

A note on this clone: The read ends 3 residues early relative to the CDR3; the germline J gene fills the gap. The rearrangement links TRBV30 to TRBJ2-5; 7 bases map to TRBD2. Germline V gene lookup returns CDR1 GTSNPN and CDR2 SVGIG (reference sequence). With 0 bases clipped from V and 0 bases from J, the junction kept 10 bases outside the gene matches. The CDR3 length is 17 residues. The CDR3: CAWSVGGRGKYQETQYF. CDR3 bases read: TGTGCCTGGAGTGTGGGTGGGAGGGGAAAGTACCAAGAGACC.

This clone came up a few times. The read halts 3 residues ahead of the CDR3 end, with the missing end drawn from the germline J gene. The chain is built from TRBV18 and TRBJ2-5; the D gene is possibly TRBD1 (6 bases). Trimming took off 1 base at V and 4 bases at J, with 10 bases between the two ends. The CDR3 covers 14 residues. Germline V gene data show CDR1 as KGHSH and CDR2 as LQKENI. The sequenced CDR3 bases are TGTGCCAGCTCACCACAAGGGACACGAGAGACC. Amino acids: CASSPQGTRET. The complete CDR3 reads CASSPQGTRETQYF.

This clone was counted many times. The read comes to an end 3 residues before the CDR3 does, leaving the germline J gene to fill in the end. The V and J genes are TRBV20-1 and TRBJ2-3, with 8 bases identical to TRBD2. The CDR3 is made up of 13 amino acids. Germline V CDR1 and CDR2: DFQATT, SNEGSKA (reference sequence). The J segment lost 3 bases and the V segment lost 5 bases, leaving 4 bases of the junction unmatched. The CDR3 sequence: CSAFSGITDTQYF. Incomplete CDR3 DNA: TGCAGTGCTTTTAGCGGGATTACAGATACG.

In the case of this clone: The read terminates 3 residues ahead of where the CDR3 ends, so the germline J gene completes it. This chain connects TRBV7-6 to TRBJ1-1; perhaps TRBD1 as D (6 bases). V gave up 11 bases and J gave up 4 bases, with 14 bases separating them. This CDR3 region has 12 residues. The germline gives CDR1 SGHVS, CDR2 FNYEAQ. The CDR3: CARRGAGTEAFF. The part of the CDR3 DNA that was read is TGTGCCCGACGGGGGGCGGGCACTGAA.